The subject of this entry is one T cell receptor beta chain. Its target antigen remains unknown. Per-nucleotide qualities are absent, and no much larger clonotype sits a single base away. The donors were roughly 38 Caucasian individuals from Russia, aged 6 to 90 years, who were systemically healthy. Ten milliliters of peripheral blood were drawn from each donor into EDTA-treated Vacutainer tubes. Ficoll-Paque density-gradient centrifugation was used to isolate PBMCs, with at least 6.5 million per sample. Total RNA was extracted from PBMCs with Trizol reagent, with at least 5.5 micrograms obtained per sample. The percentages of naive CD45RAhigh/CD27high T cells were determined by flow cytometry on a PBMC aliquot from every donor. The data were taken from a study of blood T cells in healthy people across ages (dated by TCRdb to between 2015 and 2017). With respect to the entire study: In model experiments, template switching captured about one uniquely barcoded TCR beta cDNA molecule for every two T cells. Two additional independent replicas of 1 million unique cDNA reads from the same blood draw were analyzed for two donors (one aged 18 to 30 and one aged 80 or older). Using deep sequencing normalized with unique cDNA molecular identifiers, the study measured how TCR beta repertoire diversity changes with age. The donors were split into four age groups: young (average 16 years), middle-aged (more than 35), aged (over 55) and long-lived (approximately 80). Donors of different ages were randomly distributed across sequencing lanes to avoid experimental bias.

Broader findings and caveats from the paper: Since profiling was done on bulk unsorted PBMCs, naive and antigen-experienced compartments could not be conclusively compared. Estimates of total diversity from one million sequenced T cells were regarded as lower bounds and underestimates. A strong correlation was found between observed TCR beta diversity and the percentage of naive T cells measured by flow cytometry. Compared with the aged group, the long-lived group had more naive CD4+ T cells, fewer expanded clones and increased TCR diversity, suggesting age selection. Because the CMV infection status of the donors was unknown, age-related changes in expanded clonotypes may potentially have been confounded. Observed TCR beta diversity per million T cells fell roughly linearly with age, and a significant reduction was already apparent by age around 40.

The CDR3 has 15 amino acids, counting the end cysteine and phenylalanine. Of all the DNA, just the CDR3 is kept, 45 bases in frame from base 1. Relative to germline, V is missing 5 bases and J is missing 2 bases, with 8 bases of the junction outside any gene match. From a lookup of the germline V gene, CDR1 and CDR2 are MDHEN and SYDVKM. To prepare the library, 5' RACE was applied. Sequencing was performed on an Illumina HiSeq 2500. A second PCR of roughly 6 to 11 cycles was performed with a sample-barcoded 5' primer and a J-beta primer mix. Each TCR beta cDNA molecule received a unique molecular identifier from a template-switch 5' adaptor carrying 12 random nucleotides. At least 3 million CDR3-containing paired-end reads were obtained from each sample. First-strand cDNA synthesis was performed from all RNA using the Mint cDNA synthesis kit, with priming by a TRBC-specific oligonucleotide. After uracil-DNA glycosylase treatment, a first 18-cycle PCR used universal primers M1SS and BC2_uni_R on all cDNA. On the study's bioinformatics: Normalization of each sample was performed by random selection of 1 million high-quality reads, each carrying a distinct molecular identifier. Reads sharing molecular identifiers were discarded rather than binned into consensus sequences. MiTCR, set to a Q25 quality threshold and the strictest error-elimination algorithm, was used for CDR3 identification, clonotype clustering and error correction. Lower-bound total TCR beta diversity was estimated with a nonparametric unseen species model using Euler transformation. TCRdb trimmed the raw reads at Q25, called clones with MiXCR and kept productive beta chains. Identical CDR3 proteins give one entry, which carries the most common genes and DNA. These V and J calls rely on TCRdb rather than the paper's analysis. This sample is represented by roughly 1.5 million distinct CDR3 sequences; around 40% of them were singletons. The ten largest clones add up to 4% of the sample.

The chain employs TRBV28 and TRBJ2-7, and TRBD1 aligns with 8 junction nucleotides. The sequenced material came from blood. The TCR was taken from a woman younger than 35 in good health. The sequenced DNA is TGTGCCAGCAGTCACCGGACAGGGCGTACCTACGAGCAGTACTTC. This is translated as CASSHRTGRTYEQYF. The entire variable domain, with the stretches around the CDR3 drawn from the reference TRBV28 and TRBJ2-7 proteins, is DVKVTQSSRYLVKRTGEKVFLECVQDMDHENMFWYRQDPGLGLRLIYFSYDVKMKEKGDIPEGYSVSREKKERFSLILESASTNQTSMYLCASSHRTGRTYEQYFGPGTRLTVT.